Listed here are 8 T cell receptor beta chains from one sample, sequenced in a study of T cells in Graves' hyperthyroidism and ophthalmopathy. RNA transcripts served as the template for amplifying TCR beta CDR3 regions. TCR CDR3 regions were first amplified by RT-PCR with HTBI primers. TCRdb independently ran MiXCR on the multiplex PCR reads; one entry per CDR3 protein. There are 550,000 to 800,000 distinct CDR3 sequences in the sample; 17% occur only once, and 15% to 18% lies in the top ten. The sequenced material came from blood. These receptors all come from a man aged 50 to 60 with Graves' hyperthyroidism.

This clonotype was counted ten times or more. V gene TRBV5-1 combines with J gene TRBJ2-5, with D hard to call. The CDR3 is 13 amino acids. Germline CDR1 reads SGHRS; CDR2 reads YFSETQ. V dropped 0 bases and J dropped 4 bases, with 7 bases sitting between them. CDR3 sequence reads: CASSLEGRETQYF. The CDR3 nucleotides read TGCGCCAGCAGCTTGGAAGGCAGAGAGACCCAGTACTTC. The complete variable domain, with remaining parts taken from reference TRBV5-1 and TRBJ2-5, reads KAGVTQTPRYLIKTRGQQVTLSCSPISGHRSVSWYQQTPGQGLQFLFEYFSETQRNKGNFPGRFSGRQFSNSRSEMNVSTLELGDSALYLCASSLEGRETQYFGPGTRLLVL.

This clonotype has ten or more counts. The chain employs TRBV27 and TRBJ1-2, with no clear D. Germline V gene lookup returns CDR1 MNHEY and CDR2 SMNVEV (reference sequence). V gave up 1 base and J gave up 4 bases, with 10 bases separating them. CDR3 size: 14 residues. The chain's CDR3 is CASSLFSGSYGYTF. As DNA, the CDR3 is TGTGCCAGCAGTTTATTCTCAGGTTCCTATGGCTACACCTTC.

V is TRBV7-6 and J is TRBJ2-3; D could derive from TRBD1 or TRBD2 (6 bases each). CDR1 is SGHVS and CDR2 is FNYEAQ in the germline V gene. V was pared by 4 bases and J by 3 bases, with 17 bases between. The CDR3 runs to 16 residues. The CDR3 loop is CASSSTGGAVTDTQYF. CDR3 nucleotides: TGTGCCAGCAGCTCGACAGGCGGGGCTGTGACAGATACGCAGTATTTT.

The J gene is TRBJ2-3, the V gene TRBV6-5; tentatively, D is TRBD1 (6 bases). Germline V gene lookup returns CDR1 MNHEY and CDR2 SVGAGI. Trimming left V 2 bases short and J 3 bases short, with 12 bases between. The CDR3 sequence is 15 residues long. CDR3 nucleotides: TGTGCCAGCAGTTACCTTCAGGGGTGGACAGATACGCAGTATTTT. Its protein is CASSYLQGWTDTQYF.

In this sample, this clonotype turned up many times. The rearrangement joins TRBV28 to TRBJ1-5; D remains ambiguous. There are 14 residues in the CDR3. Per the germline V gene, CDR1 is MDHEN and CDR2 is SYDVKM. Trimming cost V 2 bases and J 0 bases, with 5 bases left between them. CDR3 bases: TGTGCCAGCAGTTTAATCGATAGCAATCAGCCCCAGCATTTT. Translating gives CASSLIDSNQPQHF.

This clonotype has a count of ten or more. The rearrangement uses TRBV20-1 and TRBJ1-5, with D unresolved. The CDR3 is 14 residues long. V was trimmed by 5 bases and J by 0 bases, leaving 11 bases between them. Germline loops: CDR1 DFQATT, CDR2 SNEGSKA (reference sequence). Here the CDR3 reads CSAHKDASNQPQHF. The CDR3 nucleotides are TGCAGTGCTCATAAGGATGCTAGCAATCAGCCCCAGCATTTT.

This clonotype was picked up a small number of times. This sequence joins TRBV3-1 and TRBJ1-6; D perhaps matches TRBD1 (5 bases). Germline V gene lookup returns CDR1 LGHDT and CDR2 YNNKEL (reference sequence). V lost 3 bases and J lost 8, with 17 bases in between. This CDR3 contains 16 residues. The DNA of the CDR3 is TGTGCCAGCAGCCACCGGGACCTCCTTGGGGATTCACCCCTCCACTTT. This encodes CASSHRDLLGDSPLHF.

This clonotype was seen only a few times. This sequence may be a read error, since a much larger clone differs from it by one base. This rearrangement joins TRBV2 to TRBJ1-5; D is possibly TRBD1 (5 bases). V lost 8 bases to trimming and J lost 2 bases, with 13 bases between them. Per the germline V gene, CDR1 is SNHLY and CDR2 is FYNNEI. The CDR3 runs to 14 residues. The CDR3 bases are TGTGCCAGCGGTGGAGACAGAGGCAATCAGCCCCAGCATTTT. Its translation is CASGGDRGNQPQHF.